This entry lists 3 T cell receptor beta chains sequenced from one sample in a study of cytomegalovirus exposure and HLA in healthy donors. Amplification used 60 Vbeta primers and 13 Jbeta primers. Assay used: immunoSEQ multiplex PCR; TCRdb lists only in-frame clones, some missing. This table holds about 240,000 clones, 82% found once. Sequencing input: PBMCs. The receptor source for this set is a middle-aged woman in good health and CMV-seropositive.

This clone has only one observation. The CDR3 DNA is TGTGCCGCCAGGACGGGGGGAGATCCCTACGAGCAGTACTTC. It encodes CAARTGGDPYEQYF. The chain couples TRBV10-3 to TRBJ2-7; 7 positions agree with TRBD2. The junction had 12 bases not matched to a gene; V was cut back by 11 bases and J by 2 bases. Germline V gene sequence: CDR1 ENHRY, CDR2 SYGVKD. There are 14 residues in the CDR3.

This clone was seen a few times. The chain recombines TRBV5-4 with TRBJ2-2; 7 positions agree with TRBD2. The CDR3 length is 15 residues. The trim removed 2 bases at V and 5 bases at J, leaving 6 bases unmatched. Germline V gives CDR1 SGHNT, CDR2 YYREEE (reference sequence). The CDR3 sequence: CASSFASGTTGELFF. In DNA, the CDR3 is TGTGCCAGCAGCTTTGCCAGCGGGACTACCGGGGAGCTGTTTTTT. The whole variable domain, remainder taken from reference TRBV5-4 and TRBJ2-2, is ETGVTQSPTHLIKTRGQQVTLRCSSQSGHNTVSWYQQALGQGPQFIFQYYREEENGRGNFPPRFSGLQFPNYSSELNVNALELDDSALYLCASSFASGTTGELFFGEGSRLTVL.

The chain uses TRBV19 and TRBJ2-1; tentatively, D is TRBD2 (6 bases). The CDR3 is 19 residues long. V gave up 3 bases and J gave up 7 bases, with 28 bases separating them. Per germline, CDR1 LNHDA and CDR2 SQIVND (reference sequence). CDR3 amino acids: CASSISTLVWTTKGNEQFF. In nucleotides, the CDR3 is TGTGCCAGTAGTATCTCAACCCTCGTCTGGACTACCAAGGGGAATGAGCAGTTCTTC.